This TCR beta chain was sequenced for a study of shared clonotypes between healthy human individuals. Study in general: There were three CD4 naive, three CD4 memory, two CD8 naive and one CD8 memory plates per donor.

Points from the study as a whole: When naive CD4 clonotypes were compared across four donors, about 4.8% were shared. Naive subsets usually exceeded memory subsets in estimated richness.

Naive CD8 cells were CD45RO-negative, positively selected for CCR7, excluding terminally differentiated effector memory CD45RA+ cells. Germline V gene data show CDR1 as SEHNR and CDR2 as FQNEAQ (reference sequence). The ends were cut back, 5 bases at V and 1 base at J, with 8 bases in the middle. The CDR3 spans 13 residues. A word on this clone: What it recognizes is unknown.

The assay used deep level. Assay: immunoSEQ multiplex PCR; the TCRdb copy retains only in-frame clones and omits some. Here the sample spans around 1.9 million clones, about 93% being singletons. The chain joins TRBV7-9 to TRBJ1-2; unclear D gene. Input material: naive CD8+ T cells from PBMCs. This receptor was taken from a man aged 18 to 35 in good health. Some clones in this sample may be carry-over from other donors' samples. The CDR3 is CASSLAVNYGYTF. The CDR3 DNA follows: TGTGCCAGCAGCCTGGCCGTTAACTATGGCTACACCTTC.